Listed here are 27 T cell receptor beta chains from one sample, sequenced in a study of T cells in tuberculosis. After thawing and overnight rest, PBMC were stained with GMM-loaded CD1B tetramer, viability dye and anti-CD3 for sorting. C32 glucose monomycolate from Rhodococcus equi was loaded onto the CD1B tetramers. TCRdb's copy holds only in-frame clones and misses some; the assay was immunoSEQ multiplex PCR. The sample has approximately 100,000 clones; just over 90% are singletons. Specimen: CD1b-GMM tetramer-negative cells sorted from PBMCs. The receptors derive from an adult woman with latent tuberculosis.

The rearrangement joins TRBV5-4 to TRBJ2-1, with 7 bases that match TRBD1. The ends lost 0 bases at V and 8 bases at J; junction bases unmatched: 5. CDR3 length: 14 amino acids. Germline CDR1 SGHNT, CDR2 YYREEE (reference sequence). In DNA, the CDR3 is TGTGCCAGCAGCTTGGGCAGGGGGAATTATGAGCAGTTCTTC. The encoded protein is CASSLGRGNYEQFF.

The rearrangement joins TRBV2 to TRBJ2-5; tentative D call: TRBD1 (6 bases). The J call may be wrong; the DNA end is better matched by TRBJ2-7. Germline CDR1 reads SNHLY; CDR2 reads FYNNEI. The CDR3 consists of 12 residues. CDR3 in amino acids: CASKGDGYEQYF. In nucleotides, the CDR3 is TGTGCCAGCAAGGGGGACGGGTACGAGCAGTACTTC.

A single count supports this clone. DNA for the CDR3: TGTGCCAGTAGTCCGGGGGGCACAGATACGCAGTATTTT. Translated: CASSPGGTDTQYF. This chain uses TRBV19 with TRBJ2-3, with a weak D call TRBD2 (6 bases). Germline CDR1 reads LNHDA; CDR2 reads SQIVND (reference sequence). Trimming removed 5 bases at V and 1 base at J, with 7 bases between. The CDR3 loop spans 13 amino acids.

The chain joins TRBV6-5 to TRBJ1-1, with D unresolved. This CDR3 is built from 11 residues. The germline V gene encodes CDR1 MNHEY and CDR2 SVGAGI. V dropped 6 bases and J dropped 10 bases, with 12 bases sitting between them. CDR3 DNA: TGTGCCAGCAGCCCCGGGGTAGTAGCTTTCTTT. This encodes CASSPGVVAFF.

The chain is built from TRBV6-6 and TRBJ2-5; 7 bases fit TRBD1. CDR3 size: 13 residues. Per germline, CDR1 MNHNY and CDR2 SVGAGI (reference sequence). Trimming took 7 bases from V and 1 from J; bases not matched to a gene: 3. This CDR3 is CASNDRVQETQYF. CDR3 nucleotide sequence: TGTGCCAGCAACGACAGGGTCCAAGAGACCCAGTACTTC.

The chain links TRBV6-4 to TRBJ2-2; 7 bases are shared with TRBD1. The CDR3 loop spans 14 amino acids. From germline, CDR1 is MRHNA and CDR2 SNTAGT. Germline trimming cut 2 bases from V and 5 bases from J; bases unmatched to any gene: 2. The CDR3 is CASSDRGHTGELFF. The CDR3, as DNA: TGTGCCAGCAGTGACAGGGGGCATACCGGGGAGCTGTTTTTT.

The CDR3 region has the DNA TGTGCCAGCAGCTTCGGACAGTACGAGCAGTACTTC. Its protein product is CASSFGQYEQYF. The chain employs TRBV5-4 and TRBJ2-7, with D possibly matching TRBD1 (6 bases). Trimming left V 2 bases short and J 4 bases short, with 7 bases between. This CDR3 is built from 12 residues. Germline values: CDR1 SGHNT, CDR2 YYREEE (reference sequence).

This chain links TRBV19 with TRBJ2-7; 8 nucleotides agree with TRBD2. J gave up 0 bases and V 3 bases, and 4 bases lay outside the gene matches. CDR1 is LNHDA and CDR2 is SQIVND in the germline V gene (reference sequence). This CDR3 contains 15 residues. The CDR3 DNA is TGTGCCAGTAGTATCTCGGGGGGGCCCTCCTACGAGCAGTACTTC. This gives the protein CASSISGGPSYEQYF.

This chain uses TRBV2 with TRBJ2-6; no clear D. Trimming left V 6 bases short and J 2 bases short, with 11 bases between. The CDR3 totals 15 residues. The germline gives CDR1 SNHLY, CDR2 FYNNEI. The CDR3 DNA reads TGTGCCAGCAGGACCCTAGTAGCTGGGGCCAACGTCCTGACTTTC. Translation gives CASRTLVAGANVLTF.

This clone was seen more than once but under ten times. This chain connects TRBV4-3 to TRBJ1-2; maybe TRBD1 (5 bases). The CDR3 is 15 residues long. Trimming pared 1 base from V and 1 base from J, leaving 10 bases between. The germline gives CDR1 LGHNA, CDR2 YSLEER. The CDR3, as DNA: TGCGCCAGCAGCCAAGCCGTGGGACTTAACTATGGCTACACCTTC. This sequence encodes CASSQAVGLNYGYTF.

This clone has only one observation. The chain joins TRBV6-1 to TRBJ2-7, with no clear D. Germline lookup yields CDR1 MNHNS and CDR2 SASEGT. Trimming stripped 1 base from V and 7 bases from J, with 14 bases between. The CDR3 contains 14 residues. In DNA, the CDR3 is TGTGCCAGCAGTGAAGTGTTCTCTCCCGGGGAGCAGTACTTC. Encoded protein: CASSEVFSPGEQYF.

For the CDR3, the DNA is TGTGCCAGCAGCACGCCCCGGGACATTCTTTTCTACGAGCAGTACGTC. Its protein is CASSTPRDILFYEQYV. This chain uses TRBV7-2 with TRBJ2-7, with D possibly matching TRBD1 (6 bases). Germline V gene lookup returns CDR1 SGHTA and CDR2 FQGNSA. This CDR3 region has 16 residues. Trimming removed 5 bases from V and 3 bases from J, with 20 bases in between.

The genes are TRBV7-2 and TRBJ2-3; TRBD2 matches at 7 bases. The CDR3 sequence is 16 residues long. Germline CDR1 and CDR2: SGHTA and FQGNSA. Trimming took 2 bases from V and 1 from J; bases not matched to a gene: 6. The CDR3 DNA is TGTGCCAGCAGCTTACGGCGGGGGTTTCGCACAGATACGCAGTATTTT. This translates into CASSLRRGFRTDTQYF.

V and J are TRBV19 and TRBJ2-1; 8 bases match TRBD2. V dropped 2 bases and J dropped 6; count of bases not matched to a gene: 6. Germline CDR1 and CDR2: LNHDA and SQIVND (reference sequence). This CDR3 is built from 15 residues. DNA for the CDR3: TGTGCCAGTAGTATAAATAGCGGGGCTCCCAATGAGCAGTTCTTC. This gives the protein CASSINSGAPNEQFF. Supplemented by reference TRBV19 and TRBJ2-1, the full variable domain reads DGGITQSPKYLFRKEGQNVTLSCEQNLNHDAMYWYRQDPGQGLRLIYYSQIVNDFQKGDIAEGYSVSREKKESFPLTVTSAQKNPTAFYLCASSINSGAPNEQFFGPGTRLTVL.

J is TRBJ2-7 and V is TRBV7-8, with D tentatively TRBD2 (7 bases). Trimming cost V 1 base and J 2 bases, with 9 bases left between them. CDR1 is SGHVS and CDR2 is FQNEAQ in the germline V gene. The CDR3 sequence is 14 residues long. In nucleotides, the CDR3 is TGTGCCAGCAGCTTAGGAGGGGGGGCCTACGAGCAGTACGTC. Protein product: CASSLGGGAYEQYV.

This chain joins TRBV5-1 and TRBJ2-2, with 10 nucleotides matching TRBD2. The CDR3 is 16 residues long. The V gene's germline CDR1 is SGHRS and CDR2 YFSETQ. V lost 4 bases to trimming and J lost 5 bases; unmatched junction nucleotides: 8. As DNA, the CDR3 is TGCGCCAGCAGCGTCAATAGCGGGGGGCAAACCGGGGAGCTGTTTTTT. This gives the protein CASSVNSGGQTGELFF.

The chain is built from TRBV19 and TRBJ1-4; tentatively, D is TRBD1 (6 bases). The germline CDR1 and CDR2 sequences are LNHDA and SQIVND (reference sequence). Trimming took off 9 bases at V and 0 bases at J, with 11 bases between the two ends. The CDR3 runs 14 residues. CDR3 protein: CASGTPTTNEKLFF. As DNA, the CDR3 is TGTGCCAGCGGGACACCGACAACTAATGAAAAACTGTTTTTT.

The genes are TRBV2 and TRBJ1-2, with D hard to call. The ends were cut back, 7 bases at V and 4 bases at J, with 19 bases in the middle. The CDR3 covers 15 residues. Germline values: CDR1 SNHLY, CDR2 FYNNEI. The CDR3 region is CASTPSQVSLYGYTF. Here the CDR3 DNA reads TGTGCCAGCACCCCGAGCCAAGTCTCCCTCTATGGCTACACCTTC.

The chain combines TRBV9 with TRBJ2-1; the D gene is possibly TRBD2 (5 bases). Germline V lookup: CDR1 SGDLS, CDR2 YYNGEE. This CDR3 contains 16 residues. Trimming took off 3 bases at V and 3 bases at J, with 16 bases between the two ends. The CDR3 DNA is TGTGCCAGCAGCGCCGATCCGCTAGCTGGCTACAATGAGCAGTTCTTC. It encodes CASSADPLAGYNEQFF.

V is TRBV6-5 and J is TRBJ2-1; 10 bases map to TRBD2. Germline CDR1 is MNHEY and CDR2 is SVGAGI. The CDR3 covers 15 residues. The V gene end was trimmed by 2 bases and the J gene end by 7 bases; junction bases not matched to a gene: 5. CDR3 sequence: CASSYKRGGVNEQFF. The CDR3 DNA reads TGTGCCAGCAGTTACAAGCGGGGGGGTGTAAATGAGCAGTTCTTC.

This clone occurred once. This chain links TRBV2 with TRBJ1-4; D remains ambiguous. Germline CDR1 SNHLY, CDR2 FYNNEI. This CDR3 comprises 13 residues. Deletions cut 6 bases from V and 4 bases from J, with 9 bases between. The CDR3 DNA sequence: TGTGCCAGCAGAGGTCACAGTAATGAAAAACTGTTTTTT. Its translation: CASRGHSNEKLFF.

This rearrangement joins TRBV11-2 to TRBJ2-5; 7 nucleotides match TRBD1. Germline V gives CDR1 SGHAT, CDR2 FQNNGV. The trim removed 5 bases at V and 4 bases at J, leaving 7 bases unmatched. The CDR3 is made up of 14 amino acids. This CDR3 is CASSPQGLRETQYF. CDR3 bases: TGTGCCAGCAGCCCACAGGGGCTTCGAGAGACCCAGTACTTC.

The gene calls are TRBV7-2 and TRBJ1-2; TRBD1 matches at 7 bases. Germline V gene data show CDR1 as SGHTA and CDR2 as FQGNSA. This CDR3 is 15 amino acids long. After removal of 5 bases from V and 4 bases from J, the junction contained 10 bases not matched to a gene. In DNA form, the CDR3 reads TGTGCCAGCAGCCCCCCGGGACAGCAACGCTATGGCTACACCTTC. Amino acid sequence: CASSPPGQQRYGYTF. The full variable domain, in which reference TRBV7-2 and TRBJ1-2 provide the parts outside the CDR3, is GAGVSQSPSNKVTEKGKDVELRCDPISGHTALYWYRQSLGQGLEFLIYFQGNSAPDKSGLPSDRFSAERTGGSVSTLTIQRTQQEDSAVYLCASSPPGQQRYGYTFGSGTRLTVV.

Here the CDR3 reads CASSYGEGVETQYF. The DNA of the CDR3 is TGTGCCAGCAGTTACGGGGAGGGGGTTGAGACCCAGTACTTC. The rearrangement uses TRBV27 and TRBJ2-5; D might be TRBD2 (7 bases). The V and J ends lost 4 bases and 5 bases respectively, with 14 bases between them. Germline V gene sequence: CDR1 MNHEY, CDR2 SMNVEV (reference sequence). The CDR3 loop spans 14 amino acids.

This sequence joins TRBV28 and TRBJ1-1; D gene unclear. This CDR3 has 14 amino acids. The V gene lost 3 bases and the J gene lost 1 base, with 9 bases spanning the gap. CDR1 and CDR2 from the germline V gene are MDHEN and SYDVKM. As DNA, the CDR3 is TGTGCCAGCAGTTTGGTAGCAGCGAACACTGAAGCTTTCTTT. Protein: CASSLVAANTEAFF.

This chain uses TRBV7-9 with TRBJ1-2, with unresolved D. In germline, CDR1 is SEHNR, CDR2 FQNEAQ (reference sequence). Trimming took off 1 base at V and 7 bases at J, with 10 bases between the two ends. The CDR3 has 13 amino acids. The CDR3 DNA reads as TGTGCCAGCAGCTTAGAGTCTGGAGGTGGCTACACCTTC. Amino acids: CASSLESGGGYTF.

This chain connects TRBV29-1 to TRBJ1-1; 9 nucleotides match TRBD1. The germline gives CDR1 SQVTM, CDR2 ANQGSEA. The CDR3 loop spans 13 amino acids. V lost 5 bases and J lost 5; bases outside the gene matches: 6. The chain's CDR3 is CSVLGTGLTEAFF. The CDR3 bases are TGCAGCGTTTTAGGGACAGGGCTAACTGAAGCTTTCTTT.